The 17 T cell receptor beta chains presented below share a single source sample, sequenced in a study of OX40 agonist ivuxolimab in advanced cancers. Some clones are missing from TCRdb's copy, which holds only in-frame ones; the method was immunoSEQ multiplex PCR. The sample yields around 50,000 clones, roughly nine tenths seen once. Here the sequenced sample was CD4+ or CD8+ T cells sorted from blood, taken in a trial of the OX40 agonist ivuxolimab. Receptors were obtained from an adult with an advanced solid tumor such as melanoma, head and neck, liver or kidney cancer.

The V gene is TRBV7-6, the J gene TRBJ1-3; D may be TRBD1 (6 bases). The CDR3 runs 16 residues. The ends were cut back, 4 bases at V and 0 bases at J, with 13 bases in the middle. CDR1 is SGHVS, CDR2 FNYEAQ, per germline. The CDR3 here is CASSSGTTISGNTIYF. For the CDR3, the DNA is TGTGCCAGCAGCTCCGGGACAACAATCTCTGGAAACACCATATATTTT.

The V gene is TRBV5-4, the J gene TRBJ2-5, with a possible D match to TRBD2 (6 bases). The germline V and J ends were trimmed by 0 bases and 5 bases, with 17 bases remaining between them. Germline V gene sequence: CDR1 SGHNT, CDR2 YYREEE (reference sequence). This CDR3 region has 16 residues. CDR3 in amino acids: CASSLAGDGVGETQYF. CDR3 coding DNA: TGTGCCAGCAGCTTGGCGGGGGACGGCGTCGGGGAGACCCAGTACTTC.

CDR3 DNA sequence: TGTGCCAGCAGCAAAGGGTTAAGTGGGGCCAACGTCCTGACTTTC. Its translation is CASSKGLSGANVLTF. The rearrangement uses TRBV2 and TRBJ2-6; D unresolved. Germline values: CDR1 SNHLY, CDR2 FYNNEI. CDR3 length: 15 residues. V was shortened by 6 bases and J by 3 bases, with 12 bases between the two germline ends.

V usage is TRBV19 and J usage is TRBJ1-1; D is undetermined. Germline V gives CDR1 LNHDA, CDR2 SQIVND (reference sequence). The CDR3 sequence is 13 residues long. V was clipped by 4 bases and J by 0 bases, with 6 bases between them. In nucleotides, the CDR3 is TGTGCCAGTAGTACCTACTTGAACACTGAAGCTTTCTTT. Encoded protein: CASSTYLNTEAFF.

This chain links TRBV27 with TRBJ1-6; D is perhaps TRBD1 (6 bases). Per the germline V gene, CDR1 is MNHEY and CDR2 is SMNVEV (reference sequence). The CDR3 is made up of 14 amino acids. V was cut by 6 bases and J by 9 bases, with 15 bases left in between. CDR3 nucleotides: TGTGCCAGCAGGGGCAGGGGTTTAGGTTCACCCCTCCACTTT. Translated, it gives CASRGRGLGSPLHF.

This chain uses TRBV7-9 with TRBJ2-1; TRBD2 matches 8 bases. The CDR3 runs to 15 residues. From germline, CDR1 is SEHNR and CDR2 FQNEAQ (reference sequence). V dropped 4 bases and J dropped 6; count of bases not matched to a gene: 8. The CDR3 DNA is TGTGCCAGCAGCTCCGGGACTAGATTGGGCAATGAGCAGTTCTTC. It yields the protein CASSSGTRLGNEQFF.

This chain connects TRBV4-1 to TRBJ2-2; the D gene could be TRBD1 or TRBD2 (5 bases each). Germline V gene sequence: CDR1 MGHRA, CDR2 YSYEKL. V shed 7 bases and J shed 1 base, with 13 bases lying between them. This CDR3 has 15 amino acids. The CDR3 DNA is TGCGCCAGCACCCAGGGACCTTTGAACACCGGGGAGCTGTTTTTT. Translation gives CASTQGPLNTGELFF.

CDR3 bases: TGTGCCAGCAGCGCCGGACAGGGCTTTAACTATGGCTACACCTTC. This gives the protein CASSAGQGFNYGYTF. The chain employs TRBV9 and TRBJ1-2; 8 bases are shared with TRBD1. J gave up 1 base and V 3 bases, and 5 bases lay outside the gene matches. The CDR3 spans 15 residues. Germline lookup yields CDR1 SGDLS and CDR2 YYNGEE.

The CDR3 spells CATSRQGFDEKLFF. The CDR3 nucleotides are TGTGCCACCAGCAGACAAGGATTCGATGAAAAACTGTTTTTT. The chain uses TRBV15 and TRBJ1-4; D uncertain. This CDR3 is 14 amino acids long. Deletions cut 2 bases from V and 6 bases from J, with 10 bases between. Germline V gene lookup returns CDR1 LNHNV and CDR2 YYDKDF (reference sequence).

The chain combines TRBV13 with TRBJ2-4; TRBD2 aligns across 8 bases. The trim removed 3 bases at V and 5 bases at J, leaving 9 bases unmatched. Germline CDR1 PRHDT, CDR2 FYEKMQ (reference sequence). The CDR3 runs 16 residues. CDR3 sequence (DNA): TGTGCCAGCAGCTTGTCCCAGGGACTAGACCAAAACATTCAGTACTTC. This translates into CASSLSQGLDQNIQYF.

This clone was detected once. The chain employs TRBV28 and TRBJ2-7; a possible D gene is TRBD2 (5 bases). The CDR3 length is 13 residues. Trimming cost V 3 bases and J 1 base, with 7 bases left between them. CDR1 and CDR2 (germline): MDHEN, SYDVKM. CDR3 nucleotide sequence: TGTGCCAGCAGTTTCGAGGGTTCCTACGAGCAGTACTTC. This gives the protein CASSFEGSYEQYF.

The chain recombines TRBV5-5 with TRBJ1-4; 7 positions agree with TRBD1. Trimming cost V 0 bases and J 0 bases; bases outside gene matches: 8. The CDR3 length is 18 residues. Per the germline V gene, CDR1 is SGHKS and CDR2 is YYEKEE (reference sequence). CDR3 sequence: CASSLVPGQIATNEKLFF. In DNA form, the CDR3 reads TGTGCCAGCAGCTTGGTTCCGGGACAGATTGCAACTAATGAAAAACTGTTTTTT. The full variable domain, its missing parts supplied by reference TRBV5-5 and TRBJ1-4, is DAGVTQSPTHLIKTRGQQVTLRCSPISGHKSVSWYQQVLGQGPQFIFQYYEKEERGRGNFPDRFSARQFPNYSSELNVNALLLGDSALYLCASSLVPGQIATNEKLFFGSGTQLSVL.

The chain has TRBV7-9 and TRBJ2-3, with D perhaps matching TRBD2 (5 bases). Per germline, CDR1 SEHNR and CDR2 FQNEAQ (reference sequence). The CDR3 loop spans 14 amino acids. Trimming took 2 bases from V and 3 from J, leaving 9 bases between them. DNA for the CDR3: TGTGCCAGCAGCTTAAGTGGGAGAACAGATACGCAGTATTTT. It translates to CASSLSGRTDTQYF. The full variable domain, its missing parts supplied by reference TRBV7-9 and TRBJ2-3, is DTGVSQNPRHKITKRGQNVTFRCDPISEHNRLYWYRQTLGQGPEFLTYFQNEAQLEKSRLLSDRFSAERPKGSFSTLEIQRTEQGDSAMYLCASSLSGRTDTQYFGPGTRLTVL.

The chain has TRBV5-5 and TRBJ2-7, with D possibly TRBD2 on 6 matching bases. CDR1 and CDR2 from the germline V gene are SGHKS and YYEKEE (reference sequence). The CDR3 runs to 13 residues. V was pared by 2 bases and J by 6 bases, with 12 bases between. The DNA for the CDR3 is TGTGCCAGCAGCTTAGGGATCGGGGGCGAGCAGTACGTC. Protein: CASSLGIGGEQYV.

This clone has a single count. The chain is built from TRBV28 and TRBJ1-2; the D is unclear. Germline V gene data show CDR1 as MDHEN and CDR2 as SYDVKM. The ends were cut back, 10 bases at V and 0 bases at J, with 12 bases in the middle. The CDR3 contains 13 residues. CDR3 amino acids: CATRTDSNYGYTF. The CDR3 nucleotides are TGTGCCACCAGGACGGATTCTAACTATGGCTACACCTTC.

This chain joins TRBV11-2 and TRBJ2-1; TRBD2 agrees at 10 bases. This CDR3 is 14 amino acids long. Germline CDR1 is SGHAT and CDR2 is FQNNGV. Trimming at V came to 3 bases and at J to 9 bases, leaving 5 bases not matched to a gene. The CDR3 sequence is CASSFASGRGEQFF. CDR3 bases: TGTGCCAGCAGCTTTGCTAGCGGGAGAGGTGAGCAGTTCTTC.

The CDR3 reads CASSYSWGGTDTQYF. CDR3 bases: TGTGCCAGCAGTTACTCGTGGGGGGGCACAGATACGCAGTATTTT. The chain couples TRBV6-6 to TRBJ2-3; D is perhaps TRBD2 (6 bases). Trimming left V 0 bases short and J 1 base short, with 8 bases between. Germline V gene data show CDR1 as MNHNY and CDR2 as SVGAGI (reference sequence). CDR3 length: 15 amino acids.